The source of this T cell receptor beta chain is a study of T cell responses to AZD1222 COVID-19 vaccine. Study-wide results and caveats: Females outnumbered males among donors, who were mostly white British; clonal diversity was possibly underestimated. It was only after the peak T cell response that any repertoires were sampled.

This CDR3 is built from 15 residues. J gave up 8 bases and V 3 bases, and 5 bases lay outside the gene matches. Germline V CDR1 and CDR2: LGHDT, YNNKEL (reference sequence). For this clone: Its specificity is not known.

This table comes from immunoSEQ multiplex PCR, and its TCRdb copy is limited to in-frame clones, with some not included. The sample has 120,000 or so clones, around 92% seen once. The TCR originated in an adult who received the AZD1222 COVID-19 vaccine. V is TRBV3-1 (or the pseudogene TRBV3-2) and J is TRBJ2-1; 12 bases are a match to TRBD2. Sequenced material: peripheral blood, taken 28 days after the second AZD1222 dose. In DNA, the CDR3 is TGTGCCAGCAGCCAGTCCCCTAGCGGGAGGGATGAGCAGTTCTTC. Residues: CASSQSPSGRDEQFF.